This T cell receptor beta chain originates from a study of blood T cell repertoires in COVID-19. About the research overall: Acute-phase and convalescent COVID-19 samples originated in the United States, Italy and Spain. The analysed material was cDNA or gDNA that came from T cells, B-cell-depleted T cells, or PBMCs.

Sequencing was performed with immunoSEQ multiplex PCR; in TCRdb, only in-frame clones are kept and a portion is missing. This table holds roughly 200,000 clones, around 88% found once. Germline CDR1 and CDR2: SGHRS and YFSETQ. Trimming stripped 5 bases from V and 6 bases from J, with 12 bases between. The CDR3 spans 13 residues. The sequenced material came from PBMCs or T cells enriched from blood (not recorded which). The clonotype comes from a woman aged 30 to 39 who had been exposed to COVID-19. The chain links TRBV5-1 to TRBJ2-1; unclear D gene. This CDR3 is CASRPERINEQFF. In DNA, the CDR3 is TGCGCCAGCAGACCCGAGAGAATCAATGAGCAGTTCTTC.